This T cell receptor beta chain was recovered during a study of blood T cells in healthy people across ages. For the second PCR, which ran for roughly 6 to 11 cycles, a sample-barcoded 5' primer and a J-beta primer mix were used. MiXCR, run by TCRdb on the 5' RACE reads, gives a single entry per CDR3 protein. In the table there are 1.8 million or so distinct CDR3 sequences, roughly two fifths of which are singletons. Study-level points and caveats: Diversity estimates from one million T cells were considered underestimates. Reliance upon unsorted PBMCs precluded definitive naive versus antigen-experienced comparison.

Trimming took 2 bases from V and 2 from J, leaving 11 bases between them. Germline CDR1 DFQATT, CDR2 SNEGSKA (reference sequence). This CDR3 region has 14 residues. On this clonotype: Its antigen remains unidentified.

The source material was blood. The chain carries TRBV20-1 and TRBJ2-3, with D unclear. This sequence originates from a human donor in good health. The CDR3 DNA follows: TGCAGTGCTAGACCCTATTTTCACACAGATACGCAGTATTTT. Protein sequence: CSARPYFHTDTQYF.